A single sample is the source of the 24 T cell receptor beta chains below, sequenced in a study of shared clonotypes between healthy human individuals. The data were produced by immunoSEQ multiplex PCR, yet TCRdb's version contains in-frame clones alone and is incomplete. The sample has 700,000 to 950,000 clones, 90% to 98% seen once. Naive CD8 cells lacked CD45RO and underwent positive selection for CCR7, leaving out terminally differentiated effector memory CD45RA+ cells. Sequencing was carried out using naive CD8+ T cells sorted from blood. These receptors were obtained from a man in his thirties or forties in good health.

V gene TRBV2 combines with J gene TRBJ2-2, with TRBD1 matching 10 bases. The V segment lost 7 bases and the J segment 6 bases; nucleotides outside the gene matches: 8. The CDR3 sequence is 15 residues long. Germline V gives CDR1 SNHLY, CDR2 FYNNEI. The CDR3 DNA reads TGTGCCAGCACAACGACAGGGGGCGCAGCCGGGGAGCTGTTTTTT. The encoded protein is CASTTTGGAAGELFF.

The V call is TRBV29-1, the J call TRBJ1-4, with D maybe TRBD1 (6 bases). Germline-derived CDR1 and CDR2 are SQVTM and ANQGSEA. Between the trimmed V and J ends, which lost 7 bases and 10 bases, there was a span of 19 bases. CDR3 size: 13 residues. The CDR3 DNA reads as TGCAGCGCCTCGGGACAAGGGAAGGGAAAACTGTTTTTT. Its protein is CSASGQGKGKLFF. Full variable domain (rest looked up from reference TRBV29-1 and TRBJ1-4): SAVISQKPSRDICQRGTSLTIQCQVDSQVTMMFWYRQQPGQSLTLIATANQGSEATYESGFVIDKFPISRPNLTFSTLTVSNMSPEDSSIYLCSASGQGKGKLFFGSGTQLSVL.

The chain has TRBV4-1 and TRBJ1-5; D gene unclear. With 0 bases removed from V and 5 bases from J, the gap between germline ends came to 14 bases. There are 16 residues in the CDR3. In germline, CDR1 is MGHRA, CDR2 YSYEKL. CDR3 region: CASSQEEGIHHQPQHF. The CDR3 DNA follows: TGCGCCAGCAGCCAAGAAGAAGGGATTCATCATCAGCCCCAGCATTTT.

The chain couples TRBV5-4 to TRBJ2-7; 8 bases map to TRBD1. V lost 7 bases to trimming and J lost 6 bases; unmatched junction nucleotides: 9. The CDR3 covers 13 residues. CDR1 and CDR2 from the germline V gene are SGHNT and YYREEE (reference sequence). The CDR3 region is CASGWTGSSEQYF. CDR3 nucleotide sequence: TGTGCCAGCGGCTGGACAGGGTCGAGCGAGCAGTACTTC.

This chain uses TRBV27 with TRBJ1-4; tentatively, D is TRBD1 (5 bases). CDR3 length: 16 residues. Germline V CDR1 and CDR2: MNHEY, SMNVEV (reference sequence). With 4 bases removed from V and 7 bases from J, the gap between germline ends came to 19 bases. CDR3 DNA: TGTGCCAGCAGTTCTCAGACAGCACCTATTGGTGAAAAACTGTTTTTT. It yields the protein CASSSQTAPIGEKLFF.

The gene calls are TRBV19 and TRBJ1-1, with D perhaps matching TRBD1 (5 bases). The CDR3 has 11 residues. In germline, CDR1 is LNHDA, CDR2 SQIVND (reference sequence). The V gene lost 3 bases and the J gene lost 8 bases, with 7 bases spanning the gap. Here the CDR3 reads CASSMGDEAFF. CDR3 nucleotides: TGTGCCAGTAGTATGGGGGACGAAGCTTTCTTT.

This sequence joins TRBV6-6 and TRBJ2-7; TRBD1 or TRBD2 may be the D gene (5 bases each). The CDR3 spans 12 residues. CDR1 is MNHNY and CDR2 is SVGAGI in the germline V gene (reference sequence). V lost 8 bases, J lost 2 bases, and 10 bases lay in between. CDR3 in amino acids: CASAQEAYEQYF. The CDR3 bases are TGTGCCAGCGCACAGGAGGCCTACGAGCAGTACTTC.

V usage is TRBV9 and J usage is TRBJ2-3; D is possibly TRBD1 or TRBD2 (5 bases each). This CDR3 has 15 residues. The germline V and J ends were trimmed by 2 bases and 0 bases, with 10 bases remaining between them. Germline V gene data show CDR1 as SGDLS and CDR2 as YYNGEE. This CDR3 is CASSVWGSSTDTQYF. The CDR3 DNA sequence: TGTGCCAGCAGCGTGTGGGGGTCTAGCACAGATACGCAGTATTTT.

This chain links TRBV9 with TRBJ1-4; TRBD1 might be the D (6 bases). Germline V lookup: CDR1 SGDLS, CDR2 YYNGEE. There are 15 residues in the CDR3. Trimming left V 0 bases short and J 6 bases short, with 12 bases between. In DNA form, the CDR3 reads TGTGCCAGCAGCGTAGATGGGGGCGTAGATGAAAAACTGTTTTTT. It specifies CASSVDGGVDEKLFF.

This clone showed up just once. The chain joins TRBV4-1 to TRBJ1-5; D not certain. Trimming removed 4 bases from V and 6 bases from J, with 10 bases in between. The CDR3 contains 13 residues. CDR1 and CDR2 from the germline V gene are MGHRA and YSYEKL. CDR3 DNA: TGCGCCAGCAGCCCTTTTGAGGGTCAGCCCCAGCATTTT. This translates into CASSPFEGQPQHF.

DNA for the CDR3: TGTGCCAGCATCTTCAGCCACGAGCAGTACTTC. It yields the protein CASIFSHEQYF. The V gene is TRBV2, the J gene TRBJ2-7; no clear D gene. Trimming removed 7 bases from V and 5 bases from J, with 9 bases in between. The CDR3 extends over 11 amino acids. The V gene's germline CDR1 is SNHLY and CDR2 FYNNEI.

The V and J genes are TRBV28 and TRBJ1-1, with a tentative D call TRBD1 (5 bases). This CDR3 is 14 amino acids long. Trimming cost V 3 bases and J 4 bases, with 12 bases left between them. Per germline, CDR1 MDHEN and CDR2 SYDVKM. The CDR3 bases are TGTGCCAGCAGTTTGGGAAATGGGGGCACTGAAGCTTTCTTT. Translation: CASSLGNGGTEAFF.

The chain combines TRBV10-3 with TRBJ1-2; the match to TRBD1 covers 8 bases. This CDR3 region has 14 residues. Germline trimming cut 4 bases from V and 6 bases from J; bases unmatched to any gene: 7. Germline V lookup: CDR1 ENHRY, CDR2 SYGVKD. CDR3 coding DNA: TGTGCCATCAGTGGAACAGGGGGTCTAGATGGCTACACCTTC. Its translation is CAISGTGGLDGYTF.

V and J are TRBV11-2 and TRBJ2-7; 7 bases line up with TRBD2. CDR3 length: 14 residues. The germline V gene encodes CDR1 SGHAT and CDR2 FQNNGV. CDR3 DNA: TGTGCAATCTCGCGGGCTAGCGGAACCTACGAGCAGTACTTC. Translating it yields CAISRASGTYEQYF.

The chain is built from TRBV6-1 and TRBJ1-5, with a weak D call TRBD1 (6 bases). This CDR3 contains 13 residues. The V and J ends lost 5 bases and 7 bases respectively, with 12 bases between them. Germline lookup yields CDR1 MNHNS and CDR2 SASEGT. The CDR3, as DNA: TGTGCCAGCAGTAACACAGGGCTCCAGCCCCAGCATTTT. Amino acid sequence: CASSNTGLQPQHF.

This clone was seen a few times. V is TRBV29-1 and J is TRBJ2-2; no reliable D call. This CDR3 has 13 amino acids. CDR1 and CDR2 from the germline V gene are SQVTM and ANQGSEA. With 7 bases removed from V and 0 bases from J, the gap between germline ends came to 9 bases. Written as DNA, the CDR3 is TGCAGCGCACAGAAGACGAACACCGGGGAGCTGTTTTTT. Translating gives CSAQKTNTGELFF.

This chain connects TRBV7-9 to TRBJ2-5; D might be TRBD1 (7 bases). Germline V gene lookup returns CDR1 SEHNR and CDR2 FQNEAQ (reference sequence). This CDR3 contains 15 residues. Trimming left V 4 bases short and J 3 bases short, with 15 bases between. The CDR3 reads CASSSKTGRKETQYF. The CDR3 DNA sequence: TGTGCCAGCAGCTCGAAGACAGGGAGGAAAGAGACCCAGTACTTC.

The chain couples TRBV7-7 to TRBJ2-1, with a possible D match to TRBD2 (6 bases). The V gene lost 11 bases and the J gene lost 7 bases, with 9 bases spanning the gap. The CDR3 has 10 residues. Germline CDR1 and CDR2: SSHAT and FNYEAQ (reference sequence). The DNA for the CDR3 is TGTGCCGTCGGGGGTAATGAGCAGTTCTTC. Translation: CAVGGNEQFF.

This chain joins TRBV28 and TRBJ1-2, with 8 positions matching TRBD1. After removal of 9 bases from V and 8 bases from J, the junction contained 14 bases not matched to a gene. The CDR3 runs 14 residues. The germline V gene encodes CDR1 MDHEN and CDR2 SYDVKM. CDR3 DNA sequence: TGTGCCAGTTCCGGAACAGGGGGTTCTAGAGGCTACACCTTC. It yields the protein CASSGTGGSRGYTF.

V gene TRBV10-1 combines with J gene TRBJ2-1, with 12 bases that match TRBD2. Trimming took 5 bases from V and 9 from J; bases not matched to a gene: 5. The CDR3 is 14 amino acids. The germline V gene has CDR1 WNHNN and CDR2 SYGVQD (reference sequence). The CDR3 is CASSLAGGPGEQFF. The CDR3 DNA is TGCGCCAGCAGTCTAGCGGGAGGGCCGGGTGAGCAGTTCTTC.

The chain carries TRBV10-1 and TRBJ2-7; 9 nucleotides agree with TRBD2. With V trimmed by 4 bases and J by 0 bases, 7 bases remained unmatched. The CDR3 covers 16 residues. Germline lookup yields CDR1 WNHNN and CDR2 SYGVQD (reference sequence). CDR3 region: CASSGFRLADSYEQYF. The CDR3 nucleotides are TGCGCCAGCAGTGGCTTCCGACTAGCGGACTCCTACGAGCAGTACTTC.

CDR3 region: CASSFRTGEETQYF. The CDR3 DNA follows: TGTGCCAGCAGCTTTAGGACAGGGGAAGAGACCCAGTACTTC. The rearrangement joins TRBV5-5 to TRBJ2-5; 9 nucleotides agree with TRBD1. CDR3 length: 14 amino acids. With V trimmed by 2 bases and J by 3 bases, 2 bases remained unmatched. Germline CDR1 and CDR2: SGHKS and YYEKEE (reference sequence).

The chain carries TRBV13 and TRBJ1-3; D not resolved. This CDR3 has 13 amino acids. Trimming pared 6 bases from V and 1 base from J, leaving 7 bases between. Germline CDR1 is PRHDT and CDR2 is FYEKMQ (reference sequence). CDR3 sequence (DNA): TGTGCCAGCAGAGATGAGTCTGGAAACACCATATATTTT. Its protein is CASRDESGNTIYF.

The CDR3 protein is CASSPFGQGAGTDTQYF. The CDR3 coding sequence is TGTGCCAGCAGCCCGTTTGGACAGGGGGCCGGCACAGATACGCAGTATTTT. This chain links TRBV14 with TRBJ2-3; 11 positions match TRBD1. Germline V gene lookup returns CDR1 SGHDN and CDR2 FVKESK. This CDR3 spans 17 amino acids. V was clipped by 4 bases and J by 1 base; unmatched bases: 7. The full variable domain, completed using reference TRBV14 and TRBJ2-3, is EAGVTQFPSHSVIEKGQTVTLRCDPISGHDNLYWYRRVMGKEIKFLLHFVKESKQDESGMPNNRFLAERTGGTYSTLKVQPAELEDSGVYFCASSPFGQGAGTDTQYFGPGTRLTVL.